A single sample is the source of the 32 T cell receptor beta chains below, sequenced in a study of T cells in localized non-small cell lung cancer (dated by TCRdb to 2020 to 2021). Preparation of the library involved the immunoSEQ multiplex PCR assay. This immuneACCESS table, as held by TCRdb, lists in-frame sequences with V and J called but not all clones. Of the missing ones, under half trace to an unresolved V gene in checked studies; the others have no known cause. This sample is represented by approximately 34,000 clones; roughly 93% of them were singletons. Roughly 7.9% of the sample is taken by the ten largest. The sample consisted of peripheral blood, taken before any cancer treatment. The receptors stem from a female donor of 60 years or more with stage I lung adenocarcinoma.

The count of this clone is one. The J gene is TRBJ2-1, the V gene TRBV19; D perhaps matches TRBD2 (6 bases). The CDR3 is made up of 13 amino acids. Trimming shortened V by 6 bases and J by 8 bases, and 14 bases separated the two germline ends. CDR1 LNHDA and CDR2 SQIVND come from the germline V gene (reference sequence). Here the CDR3 reads CASRPIPSDEQFF. CDR3 DNA sequence: TGTGCCAGTAGGCCAATCCCTAGCGATGAGCAGTTCTTC.

This clone has just a few counts. The genes are TRBV5-1 and TRBJ2-6; D ambiguous. This CDR3 contains 14 residues. The ends were cut back, 3 bases at V and 4 bases at J, with 8 bases in the middle. Germline V CDR1 and CDR2: SGHRS, YFSETQ. The CDR3 sequence: CASSSGLGANVLTF. For the CDR3, the DNA is TGCGCCAGCAGCTCAGGTTTGGGGGCCAACGTCCTGACTTTC.

This chain connects TRBV7-9 to TRBJ1-1, with 9 bases identical to TRBD1. Unmatched junction bases numbered 5, after V lost 5 bases and J lost 1 base. Germline V gene sequence: CDR1 SEHNR, CDR2 FQNEAQ (reference sequence). This CDR3 contains 15 residues. The CDR3 DNA sequence: TGTGCCAGCAGCCCAGGGGACAGGGAGAACACTGAAGCTTTCTTT. It encodes CASSPGDRENTEAFF.

The chain uses TRBV18 and TRBJ1-5; D ambiguous. Trimming removed 3 bases at V and 6 bases at J, with 6 bases between. Germline V gene lookup returns CDR1 KGHSH and CDR2 LQKENI. This CDR3 has 12 amino acids. The CDR3 reads CASSPPGQPQHF. DNA of the CDR3: TGTGCCAGCTCACCTCCAGGTCAGCCCCAGCATTTT. The whole variable domain, remainder taken from reference TRBV18 and TRBJ1-5, is NAGVMQNPRHLVRRRGQEARLRCSPMKGHSHVYWYRQLPEEGLKFMVYLQKENIIDESGMPKERFSAEFPKEGPSILRIQQVVRGDSAAYFCASSPPGQPQHFGDGTRLSIL.

This chain connects TRBV7-8 to TRBJ2-1, with 7 bases aligning to TRBD1. This CDR3 contains 16 residues. Germline trimming cut 4 bases from V and 3 bases from J; bases unmatched to any gene: 9. The germline V gene encodes CDR1 SGHVS and CDR2 FQNEAQ. In nucleotides, the CDR3 is TGTGCCAGCAGCTCCACCTCCGGGACAGTCTACAATGAGCAGTTCTTC. Its translation is CASSSTSGTVYNEQFF.

The genes are TRBV21-1 and TRBJ2-7; the DNA was not compared with TRBD2, the D call given in the table. TRBV21-1 is labeled a pseudogene. The CDR3 is 12 residues long. CDR3 in DNA: TGTGCCAGCAGCAACACCGGGGACGAGCAGTACTTC. It codes for CASSNTGDEQYF.

The chain employs TRBV28 and TRBJ1-5; D call uncertain. Germline CDR1 reads MDHEN; CDR2 reads SYDVKM. This CDR3 has 13 residues. With 5 bases removed from V and 4 bases from J, the gap between germline ends came to 9 bases. Written as DNA, the CDR3 is TGTGCCAGCAGTGCAGACCGGAATCAGCCCCAGCATTTT. This sequence encodes CASSADRNQPQHF.

The rearrangement uses TRBV6-6 and TRBJ1-1, with D unresolved. The V end was cut by 5 bases, the J end by 1 base, with 14 bases between. This CDR3 has 15 amino acids. In germline, CDR1 is MNHNY, CDR2 SVGAGI (reference sequence). The CDR3 protein is CASSDPRRQNTEAFF. In DNA, the CDR3 is TGTGCCAGCAGTGATCCAAGGCGGCAGAACACTGAAGCTTTCTTT.

The V call is TRBV9, the J call TRBJ2-2; no reliable D call. The CDR3 is 17 amino acids. V lost 1 base to trimming and J lost 1 base, with 14 bases between them. Per the germline V gene, CDR1 is SGDLS and CDR2 is YYNGEE. CDR3 coding DNA: TGTGCCAGCAGCGTACTATCCGTACCCCTGAACACCGGGGAGCTGTTTTTT. Amino acids: CASSVLSVPLNTGELFF. The variable domain in full, with the rest retrieved from reference TRBV9 and TRBJ2-2, is DSGVTQTPKHLITATGQRVTLRCSPRSGDLSVYWYQQSLDQGLQFLIQYYNGEERAKGNILERFSAQQFPDLHSELNLSSLELGDSALYFCASSVLSVPLNTGELFFGEGSRLTVL.

The chain combines TRBV6-5 with TRBJ2-1, with 14 bases fitting TRBD2. J gave up 9 bases and V 4 bases, and 5 bases lay outside the gene matches. Per germline, CDR1 MNHEY and CDR2 SVGAGI. This CDR3 has 15 amino acids. CDR3 residues: CASSSTSGGAGEQFF. The CDR3 coding sequence is TGTGCCAGCAGTTCGACTAGCGGGGGGGCCGGTGAGCAGTTCTTC.

The chain joins TRBV28 to TRBJ1-5; D may be TRBD1 (5 bases). Germline V gene lookup returns CDR1 MDHEN and CDR2 SYDVKM. The CDR3 is 15 amino acids. V was clipped by 5 bases and J by 1 base, with 12 bases between them. DNA of the CDR3: TGTGCCAGCAGTGGCCGGGACCGAAGCAATCAGCCCCAGCATTTT. This encodes CASSGRDRSNQPQHF.

The V and J genes are TRBV20-1 and TRBJ2-7; D remains unclear. CDR3 length equals 11 residues. CDR1 is DFQATT and CDR2 is SNEGSKA in the germline V gene (reference sequence). Trimming shortened V by 7 bases and J by 1 base, and 8 bases separated the two germline ends. The CDR3 region has the DNA TGCAGTGTTCTTGGATCCTACGAGCAGTACTTC. Amino acids: CSVLGSYEQYF.

The V gene is TRBV20-1, the J gene TRBJ2-7; maybe TRBD2 (6 bases). Germline CDR1 reads DFQATT; CDR2 reads SNEGSKA (reference sequence). The germline V and J ends were trimmed by 8 bases and 6 bases, with 14 bases remaining between them. CDR3 length: 11 residues. The DNA for the CDR3 is TGCAGTCCCCAAGGAGGGGCCGAGCAGTACGTC. Its protein is CSPQGGAEQYV.

The chain has TRBV7-9 and TRBJ1-5, with TRBD1 identical over 7 bases. Germline V lookup: CDR1 SEHNR, CDR2 FQNEAQ (reference sequence). This CDR3 is 15 amino acids long. Trimming cost V 1 base and J 7 bases; bases outside gene matches: 7. Written as DNA, the CDR3 is TGTGCCAGCAGCTTAGGGGCGTCAGGGGGACAGCCCCAGCATTTT. Its translation: CASSLGASGGQPQHF.

This clone was seen once. V and J are TRBV14 and TRBJ2-2, with unresolved D. V gave up 1 base and J gave up 6 bases, with 9 bases separating them. The V gene's germline CDR1 is SGHDN and CDR2 FVKESK. The CDR3 extends over 14 amino acids. This CDR3 is CASSQVSFSGELFF. The CDR3 region has the DNA TGTGCCAGCAGCCAAGTTTCTTTCTCCGGGGAGCTGTTTTTT.

This chain uses TRBV4-2 with TRBJ1-2; 9 bases match TRBD1. The V and J ends lost 4 bases and 4 bases, in that order; junction bases with no gene match: 4. Germline CDR1 is LGHNA and CDR2 is YNFKEQ. There are 14 residues in the CDR3. The DNA of the CDR3 is TGTGCCAGCAGCCCCGGGACAGGGCCCTATGGCTACACCTTC. Translation gives CASSPGTGPYGYTF.

V is TRBV5-8 and J is TRBJ1-1; weak D call: TRBD1 (6 bases). Trimming removed 0 bases from V and 2 bases from J, with 20 bases in between. Germline CDR1 SGHTS, CDR2 YDEGEE. The CDR3 consists of 18 residues. This CDR3 reads CASSLDWGTFTANTEAFF. The CDR3 coding sequence is TGTGCCAGCAGCTTGGATTGGGGGACATTTACAGCCAACACTGAAGCTTTCTTT.

The rearrangement links TRBV28 to TRBJ1-1; possible D gene TRBD1, 5 bases. V was shortened by 7 bases and J by 7 bases, with 10 bases between the two germline ends. CDR3 length: 11 residues. Germline V lookup: CDR1 MDHEN, CDR2 SYDVKM. The DNA of the CDR3 is TGTGCCAGCATTCAGGGATTTGAAGCTTTCTTT. Its translation is CASIQGFEAFF. The full variable domain, completed using reference TRBV28 and TRBJ1-1, is DVKVTQSSRYLVKRTGEKVFLECVQDMDHENMFWYRQDPGLGLRLIYFSYDVKMKEKGDIPEGYSVSREKKERFSLILESASTNQTSMYLCASIQGFEAFFGQGTRLTVV.

The DNA of the CDR3 is TGCGCCAGCAGCTTGGCCCCCGACAGGGCCCTCACTGAAGCTTTCTTT. It codes for CASSLAPDRALTEAFF. The chain employs TRBV5-1 and TRBJ1-1; 7 positions agree with TRBD1. V gave up 0 bases and J gave up 4 bases; unmatched junction bases: 9. Germline V lookup: CDR1 SGHRS, CDR2 YFSETQ. The CDR3 has 16 amino acids. Full variable domain (remainder filled in from reference TRBV5-1 and TRBJ1-1): KAGVTQTPRYLIKTRGQQVTLSCSPISGHRSVSWYQQTPGQGLQFLFEYFSETQRNKGNFPGRFSGRQFSNSRSEMNVSTLELGDSALYLCASSLAPDRALTEAFFGQGTRLTVV.

The chain links TRBV9 to TRBJ2-3; 7 bases map to TRBD2. The CDR3 has 16 residues. Germline loops: CDR1 SGDLS, CDR2 YYNGEE. V lost 3 bases, J lost 2 bases, and 9 bases stayed unmatched. CDR3 sequence: CASSADPSGATDTQYF. DNA of the CDR3: TGTGCCAGCAGCGCAGACCCTAGCGGAGCCACAGATACGCAGTATTTT.

V usage is TRBV29-1 and J usage is TRBJ1-5; D is perhaps TRBD1 (5 bases). CDR1 SQVTM and CDR2 ANQGSEA come from the germline V gene. Trimming shortened V by 0 bases and J by 7 bases, and 16 bases separated the two germline ends. This CDR3 comprises 15 residues. CDR3 nucleotides: TGCAGCGTTGAAGAGAACGGGGCAGGGCGGCAGCCCCAGCATTTT. This codes for CSVEENGAGRQPQHF.

The chain is built from TRBV5-1 and TRBJ2-6, with a possible D match to TRBD1 (6 bases). V gave up 2 bases and J gave up 0 bases, with 12 bases separating them. CDR3 length: 17 amino acids. The germline V gene encodes CDR1 SGHRS and CDR2 YFSETQ. The CDR3 DNA follows: TGCGCCAGCAGCTTAACAGGGTCGAGCTCTGGGGCCAACGTCCTGACTTTC. This encodes CASSLTGSSSGANVLTF.

The chain carries TRBV10-3 and TRBJ2-1, with 13 bases fitting TRBD2. CDR3 length equals 16 residues. CDR1 and CDR2 from the germline V gene are ENHRY and SYGVKD. After removal of 4 bases from V and 4 bases from J, the junction contained 4 bases not matched to a gene. The CDR3 sequence: CAISGTSGSGYNEQFF. CDR3 bases: TGTGCCATCAGTGGGACTAGCGGGAGCGGGTACAATGAGCAGTTCTTC.

V usage is TRBV28 and J usage is TRBJ2-7, with 7 nucleotides matching TRBD2. V was clipped by 5 bases and J by 1 base; unmatched bases: 11. CDR1 is MDHEN, CDR2 SYDVKM, per germline. The CDR3 is made up of 16 amino acids. The CDR3 spells CASSPGGASGSYEQYF. As DNA, the CDR3 is TGTGCCAGCAGTCCCGGAGGGGCTAGCGGATCCTACGAGCAGTACTTC.

The gene calls are TRBV12-5 and TRBJ2-1; 7 bases align to TRBD2. V was clipped by 7 bases and J by 4 bases; unmatched bases: 10. CDR1 is LGHNT, CDR2 FRNRAP, per germline. The CDR3 consists of 15 residues. CDR3 bases: TGTGCTAGTGCCCCTGGCGGGAGTCAGTACAATGAGCAGTTCTTC. It yields the protein CASAPGGSQYNEQFF.

The CDR3: CASGGTGSGNEQFF. The CDR3 DNA follows: TGTGCCAGCGGGGGGACAGGGTCTGGGAATGAGCAGTTCTTC. The chain recombines TRBV11-2 with TRBJ2-1, with TRBD1 identical over 9 bases. This CDR3 spans 14 amino acids. V trimming: 8 bases; J trimming: 7 bases; junction bases outside the gene matches: 9. Germline V lookup: CDR1 SGHAT, CDR2 FQNNGV.

In DNA form, the CDR3 reads TGCGCCAGCAGCTTGGGAGGTGGGCAACCTGAAGCTTTCTTT. Translated: CASSLGGGQPEAFF. This sequence joins TRBV5-1 and TRBJ1-1, with D unresolved. V gave up 0 bases and J gave up 6 bases, with 12 bases separating them. Germline CDR1 SGHRS, CDR2 YFSETQ. The CDR3 sequence is 14 residues long.

The rearrangement joins TRBV27 to TRBJ2-2; 7 nucleotides line up with TRBD1. After removal of 5 bases from V and 4 bases from J, the junction contained 7 bases not matched to a gene. This CDR3 region has 15 residues. Germline V gene lookup returns CDR1 MNHEY and CDR2 SMNVEV (reference sequence). The CDR3 loop is CASSRWDSPTGELFF. CDR3 DNA sequence: TGTGCCAGCAGTCGATGGGACAGCCCCACCGGGGAGCTGTTTTTT.

The CDR3 sequence is CASSLGLGTEAFF. CDR3 sequence (DNA): TGTGCCAGCAGTTTAGGCCTGGGGACTGAAGCTTTCTTT. The chain carries TRBV28 and TRBJ1-1; D not resolved. This CDR3 spans 13 amino acids. Trimming removed 2 bases at V and 5 bases at J, with 9 bases between. Germline V gene data show CDR1 as MDHEN and CDR2 as SYDVKM.

The chain recombines TRBV11-2 with TRBJ2-5; D is perhaps TRBD1 or TRBD2 (5 bases each). The CDR3 has 16 amino acids. V lost 5 bases and J 1 base, leaving 17 bases between the germline ends. Germline assignment: CDR1 SGHAT and CDR2 FQNNGV. The CDR3 region is CASSPRGKGIQETQYF. CDR3 coding DNA: TGTGCCAGCAGCCCACGGGGCAAGGGTATCCAAGAGACCCAGTACTTC.

V usage is TRBV19 and J usage is TRBJ2-1, with 7 bases identical to TRBD2. The germline gives CDR1 LNHDA, CDR2 SQIVND (reference sequence). With V trimmed by 6 bases and J by 7 bases, 15 bases remained unmatched. The CDR3 has 16 amino acids. The CDR3 loop is CASSDPSGVHGNEQFF. CDR3 DNA: TGTGCCAGTAGCGATCCTAGCGGAGTTCATGGGAATGAGCAGTTCTTC.

This chain connects TRBV5-4 to TRBJ1-2; maybe TRBD1 (5 bases). Germline loops: CDR1 SGHNT, CDR2 YYREEE (reference sequence). Deletions cut 4 bases from V and 4 bases from J, with 14 bases between. The CDR3 sequence is 14 residues long. Here the CDR3 DNA reads TGTGCCAGCAGCCCAGAGGGGAAGGGCTATGGCTACACCTTC. Translating gives CASSPEGKGYGYTF.